The clone carrying this T cell receptor beta chain has just a few counts. Its antigen is as yet unknown. Germline-derived CDR1 and CDR2 are LGHNA and YNFKEQ. This CDR3 region has 16 residues. V lost 0 bases and J 0 bases, leaving 9 bases between the germline ends. These data originate in a study of T cells after yellow fever vaccination. Study overall: Fractions of low cell number were prepared using SMART-Seq v4 Ultra Low Input. Study results and caveats: Most primary-vaccination clones reappeared after the booster (about 97% CD4, roughly 88% CD8).

TCRdb re-derived calls from the 5' RACE reads in MiXCR, one entry per CDR3 protein. The sample contains 320,000 or so distinct CDR3 sequences, roughly 7.5% of which appear only once. The sequence came from a man in his late teens or twenties who received the YFV17D yellow fever vaccine. This chain uses TRBV4-2 with TRBJ1-5, with D uncertain. The sequenced sample was PBMCs, obtained 45 days after the first yellow fever vaccination. The CDR3 region is CASSQEGLNSNQPQHF. CDR3 DNA sequence: TGTGCCAGCAGCCAAGAGGGTCTTAATAGCAATCAGCCCCAGCATTTT.